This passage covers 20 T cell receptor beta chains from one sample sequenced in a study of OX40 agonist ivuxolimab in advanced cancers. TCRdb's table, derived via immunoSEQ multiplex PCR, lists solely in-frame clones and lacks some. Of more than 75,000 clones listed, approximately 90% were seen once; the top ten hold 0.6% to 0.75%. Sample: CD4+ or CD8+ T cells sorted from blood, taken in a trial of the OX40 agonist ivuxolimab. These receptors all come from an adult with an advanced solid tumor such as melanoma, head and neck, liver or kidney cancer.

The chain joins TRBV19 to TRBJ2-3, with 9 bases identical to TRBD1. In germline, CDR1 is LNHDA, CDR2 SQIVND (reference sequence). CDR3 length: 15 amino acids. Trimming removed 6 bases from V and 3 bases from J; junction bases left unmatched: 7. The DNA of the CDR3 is TGTGCCAGTAGGGAAACAGGGGGCCTAACAGATACGCAGTATTTT. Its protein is CASRETGGLTDTQYF.

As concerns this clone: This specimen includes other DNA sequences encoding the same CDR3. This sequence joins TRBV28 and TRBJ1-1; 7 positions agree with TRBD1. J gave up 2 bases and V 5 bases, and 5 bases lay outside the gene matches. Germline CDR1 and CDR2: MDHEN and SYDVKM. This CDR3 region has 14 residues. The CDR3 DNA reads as TGTGCCAGCAGTCCAGGGACAGCTAACACTGAAGCTTTCTTT. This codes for CASSPGTANTEAFF.

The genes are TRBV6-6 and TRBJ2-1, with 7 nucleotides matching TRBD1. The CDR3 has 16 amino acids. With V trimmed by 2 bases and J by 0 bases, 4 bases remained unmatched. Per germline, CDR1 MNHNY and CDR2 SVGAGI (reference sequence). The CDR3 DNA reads TGTGCCAGCAGTTACGTGACAGGGAGCTCCTACAATGAGCAGTTCTTC. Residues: CASSYVTGSSYNEQFF.

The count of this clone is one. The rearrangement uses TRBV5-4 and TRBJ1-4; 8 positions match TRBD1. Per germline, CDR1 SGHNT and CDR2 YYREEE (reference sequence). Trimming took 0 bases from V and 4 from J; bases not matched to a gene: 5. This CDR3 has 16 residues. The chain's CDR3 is CASSLAGQGINEKLFF. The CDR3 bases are TGTGCCAGCAGCTTGGCCGGACAGGGAATTAATGAAAAACTGTTTTTT. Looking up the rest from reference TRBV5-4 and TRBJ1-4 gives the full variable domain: ETGVTQSPTHLIKTRGQQVTLRCSSQSGHNTVSWYQQALGQGPQFIFQYYREEENGRGNFPPRFSGLQFPNYSSELNVNALELDDSALYLCASSLAGQGINEKLFFGSGTQLSVL.

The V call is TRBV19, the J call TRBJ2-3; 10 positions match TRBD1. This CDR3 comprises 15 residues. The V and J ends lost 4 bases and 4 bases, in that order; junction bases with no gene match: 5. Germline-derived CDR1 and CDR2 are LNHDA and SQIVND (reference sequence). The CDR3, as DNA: TGTGCCAGTAGTAGGGACAGGGGATATTCAGATACGCAGTATTTT. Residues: CASSRDRGYSDTQYF.

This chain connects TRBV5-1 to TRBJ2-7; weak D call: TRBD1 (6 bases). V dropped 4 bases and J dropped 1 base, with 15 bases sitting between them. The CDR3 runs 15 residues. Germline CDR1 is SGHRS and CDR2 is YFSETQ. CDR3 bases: TGCGCCAGCAGCCCTTTTATGGACAGATCCTACGAGCAGTACTTC. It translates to CASSPFMDRSYEQYF.

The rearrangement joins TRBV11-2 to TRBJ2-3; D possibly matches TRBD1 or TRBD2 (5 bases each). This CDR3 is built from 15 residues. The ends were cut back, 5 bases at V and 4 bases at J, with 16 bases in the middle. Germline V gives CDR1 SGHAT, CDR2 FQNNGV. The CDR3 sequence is CASSRGPTLPDTQYF. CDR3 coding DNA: TGTGCCAGCAGCCGGGGACCCACCCTTCCAGATACGCAGTATTTT.

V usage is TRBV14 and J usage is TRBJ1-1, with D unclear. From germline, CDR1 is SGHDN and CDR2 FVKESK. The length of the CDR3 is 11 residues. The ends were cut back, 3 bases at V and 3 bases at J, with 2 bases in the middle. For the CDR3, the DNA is TGTGCCAGCAGCCATTACACTGAAGCTTTCTTT. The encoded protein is CASSHYTEAFF. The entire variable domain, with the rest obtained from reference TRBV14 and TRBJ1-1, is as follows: EAGVTQFPSHSVIEKGQTVTLRCDPISGHDNLYWYRRVMGKEIKFLLHFVKESKQDESGMPNNRFLAERTGGTYSTLKVQPAELEDSGVYFCASSHYTEAFFGQGTRLTVV.

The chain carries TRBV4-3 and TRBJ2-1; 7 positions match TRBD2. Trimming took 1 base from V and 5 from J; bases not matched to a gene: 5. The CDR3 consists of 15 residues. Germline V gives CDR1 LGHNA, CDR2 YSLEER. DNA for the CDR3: TGCGCCAGCAGCCAAGCTTTTGGGAGGGACAATGAGCAGTTCTTC. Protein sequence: CASSQAFGRDNEQFF.

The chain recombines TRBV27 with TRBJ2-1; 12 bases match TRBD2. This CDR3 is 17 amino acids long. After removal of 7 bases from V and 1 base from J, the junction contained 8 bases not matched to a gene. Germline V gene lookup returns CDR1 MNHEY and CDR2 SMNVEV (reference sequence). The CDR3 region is CASKVTSGRTSYNEQFF. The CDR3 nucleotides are TGTGCCAGCAAGGTAACTAGCGGGAGGACTTCCTACAATGAGCAGTTCTTC.

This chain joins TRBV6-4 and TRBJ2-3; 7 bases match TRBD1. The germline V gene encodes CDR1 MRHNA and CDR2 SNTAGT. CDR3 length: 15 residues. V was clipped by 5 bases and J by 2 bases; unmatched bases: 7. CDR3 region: CASSPRDSTTDTQYF. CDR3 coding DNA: TGTGCCAGCAGTCCCCGGGACAGCACCACAGATACGCAGTATTTT.

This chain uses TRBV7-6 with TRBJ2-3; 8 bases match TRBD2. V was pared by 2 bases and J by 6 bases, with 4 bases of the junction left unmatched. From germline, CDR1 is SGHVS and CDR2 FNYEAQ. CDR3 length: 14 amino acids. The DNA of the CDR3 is TGTGCCAGCAGCTTAAGCGGGAGTACGGATACGCAGTATTTT. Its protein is CASSLSGSTDTQYF.

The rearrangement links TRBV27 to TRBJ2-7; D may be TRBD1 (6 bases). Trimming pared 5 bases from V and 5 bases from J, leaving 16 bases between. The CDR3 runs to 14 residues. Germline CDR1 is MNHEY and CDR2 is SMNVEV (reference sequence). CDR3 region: CASSPLGDRNEQYF. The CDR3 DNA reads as TGTGCCAGCAGTCCCCTCGGAGACAGGAACGAGCAGTACTTC.

This CDR3 is CASSPWASGGTTDTQYF. CDR3 sequence (DNA): TGTGCCAGCAGCCCCTGGGCTAGCGGGGGAACCACAGATACGCAGTATTTT. V usage is TRBV4-2 and J usage is TRBJ2-3; TRBD2 matches at 10 bases. The CDR3 spans 17 residues. Unmatched junction bases numbered 9, after V lost 4 bases and J lost 2 bases. CDR1 and CDR2 (germline): LGHNA, YNFKEQ.

CDR3 in amino acids: CASSSGALSSYEQYF. CDR3 nucleotide sequence: TGTGCCAGCAGTTCTGGAGCTTTGAGCTCCTACGAGCAGTACTTC. V is TRBV28 and J is TRBJ2-5; no definite D call. The closer fit of TRBJ2-7 to the DNA end suggests the J call may be wrong. This CDR3 is built from 15 residues. Germline V CDR1 and CDR2: MDHEN, SYDVKM.

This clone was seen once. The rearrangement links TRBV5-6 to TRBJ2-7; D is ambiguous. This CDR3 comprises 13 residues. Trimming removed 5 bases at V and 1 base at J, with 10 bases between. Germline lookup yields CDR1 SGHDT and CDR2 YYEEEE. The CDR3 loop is CASRAGFSYEQYF. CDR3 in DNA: TGTGCCAGCAGAGCCGGGTTTTCCTACGAGCAGTACTTC.

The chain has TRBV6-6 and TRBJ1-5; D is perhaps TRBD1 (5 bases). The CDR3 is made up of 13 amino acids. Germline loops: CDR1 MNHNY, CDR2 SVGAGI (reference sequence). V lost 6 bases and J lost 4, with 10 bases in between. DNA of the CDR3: TGTGCCAGCAGGGACATACTGAATCAGCCCCAGCATTTT. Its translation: CASRDILNQPQHF.

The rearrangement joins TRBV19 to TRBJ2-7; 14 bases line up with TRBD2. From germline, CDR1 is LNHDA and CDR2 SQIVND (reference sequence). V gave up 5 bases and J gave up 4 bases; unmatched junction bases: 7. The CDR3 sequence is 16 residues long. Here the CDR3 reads CASSPGLAGAGYEQYF. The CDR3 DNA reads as TGTGCCAGTAGTCCGGGACTAGCGGGAGCAGGGTACGAGCAGTACTTC.

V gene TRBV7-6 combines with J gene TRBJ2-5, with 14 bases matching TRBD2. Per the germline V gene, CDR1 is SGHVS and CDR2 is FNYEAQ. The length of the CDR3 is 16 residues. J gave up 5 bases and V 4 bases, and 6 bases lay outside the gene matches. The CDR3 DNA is TGTGCCAGCAGCTCGGGACTAGCGGGAGAAGGGGAGACCCAGTACTTC. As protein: CASSSGLAGEGETQYF.

The CDR3, as DNA: TGTGCCAGCTCAGCCACCGGGGGTGGCAATCAGCCCCAGCATTTT. Translating it yields CASSATGGGNQPQHF. This rearrangement joins TRBV18 to TRBJ1-5, with a possible D match to TRBD1 (5 bases). Trimming took off 5 bases at V and 2 bases at J, with 13 bases between the two ends. The CDR3 consists of 15 residues. Per the germline V gene, CDR1 is KGHSH and CDR2 is LQKENI.